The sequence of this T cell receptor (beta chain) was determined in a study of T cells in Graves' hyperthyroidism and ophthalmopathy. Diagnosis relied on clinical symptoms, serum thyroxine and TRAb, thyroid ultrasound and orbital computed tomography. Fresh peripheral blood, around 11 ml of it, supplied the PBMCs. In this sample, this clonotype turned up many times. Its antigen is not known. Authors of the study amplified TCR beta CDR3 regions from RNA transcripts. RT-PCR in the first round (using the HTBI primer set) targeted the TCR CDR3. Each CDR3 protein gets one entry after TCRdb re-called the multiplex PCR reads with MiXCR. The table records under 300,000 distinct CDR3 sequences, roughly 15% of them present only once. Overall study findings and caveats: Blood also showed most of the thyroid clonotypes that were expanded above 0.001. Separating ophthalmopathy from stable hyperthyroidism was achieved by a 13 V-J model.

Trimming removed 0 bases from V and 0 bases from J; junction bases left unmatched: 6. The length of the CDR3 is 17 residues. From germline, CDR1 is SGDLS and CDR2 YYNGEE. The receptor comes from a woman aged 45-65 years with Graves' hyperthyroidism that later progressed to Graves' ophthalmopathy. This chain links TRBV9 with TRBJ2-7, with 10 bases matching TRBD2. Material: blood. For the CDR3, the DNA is TGTGCCAGCAGCGTAGGGCCGGCTAGCGGGAGCTCCTACGAGCAGTACTTC. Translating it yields CASSVGPASGSSYEQYF.